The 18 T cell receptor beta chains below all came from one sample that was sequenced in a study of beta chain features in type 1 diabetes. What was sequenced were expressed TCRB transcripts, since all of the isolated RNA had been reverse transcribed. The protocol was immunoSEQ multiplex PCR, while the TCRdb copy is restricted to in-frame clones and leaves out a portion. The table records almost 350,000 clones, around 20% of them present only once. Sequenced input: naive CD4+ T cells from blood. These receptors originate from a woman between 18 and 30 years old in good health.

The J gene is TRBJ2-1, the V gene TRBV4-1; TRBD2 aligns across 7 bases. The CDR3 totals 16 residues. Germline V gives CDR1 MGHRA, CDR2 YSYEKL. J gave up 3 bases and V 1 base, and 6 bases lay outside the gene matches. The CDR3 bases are TGCGCCAGCAGCCAAGTGGCCAGCGGGATCTACAATGAGCAGTTCTTC. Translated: CASSQVASGIYNEQFF.

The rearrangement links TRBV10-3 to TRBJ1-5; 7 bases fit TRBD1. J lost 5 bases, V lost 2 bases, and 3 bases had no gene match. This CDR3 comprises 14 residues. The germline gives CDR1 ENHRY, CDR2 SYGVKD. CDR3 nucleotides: TGTGCCATCAGTGAGGGGCAGGGGGATCAGCCCCAGCATTTT. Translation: CAISEGQGDQPQHF.

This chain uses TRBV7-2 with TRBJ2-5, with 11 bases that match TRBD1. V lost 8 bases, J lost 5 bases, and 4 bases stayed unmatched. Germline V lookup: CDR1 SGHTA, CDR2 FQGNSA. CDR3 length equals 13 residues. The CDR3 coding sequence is TGTGCCAGCGGGACAGGGGGACGGGAGACCCAGTACTTC. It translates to CASGTGGRETQYF.

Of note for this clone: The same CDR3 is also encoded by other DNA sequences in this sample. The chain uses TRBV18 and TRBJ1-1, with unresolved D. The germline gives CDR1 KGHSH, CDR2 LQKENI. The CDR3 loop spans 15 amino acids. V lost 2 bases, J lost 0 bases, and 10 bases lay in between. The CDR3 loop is CASSPREGMNTEAFF. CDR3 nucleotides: TGTGCCAGCTCACCAAGGGAGGGCATGAACACTGAAGCTTTCTTT.

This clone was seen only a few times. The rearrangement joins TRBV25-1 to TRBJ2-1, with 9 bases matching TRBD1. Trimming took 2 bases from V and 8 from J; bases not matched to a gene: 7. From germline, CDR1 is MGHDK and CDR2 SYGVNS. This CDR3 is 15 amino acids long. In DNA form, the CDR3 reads TGTGCCAGCAGTGAAAGACCTACAGGGGGCCATGAGCAGTTCTTC. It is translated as CASSERPTGGHEQFF.

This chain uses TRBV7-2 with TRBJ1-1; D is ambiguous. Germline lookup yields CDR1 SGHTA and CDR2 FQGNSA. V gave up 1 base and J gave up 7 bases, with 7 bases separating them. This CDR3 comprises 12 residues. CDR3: CASSLDQVEAFF. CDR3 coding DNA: TGTGCCAGCAGCTTAGATCAGGTTGAAGCTTTCTTT.

The CDR3 sequence: CASSPGLVRYNEQFF. The CDR3 region has the DNA TGTGCCAGCAGCCCCGGACTAGTCAGGTACAATGAGCAGTTCTTC. The rearrangement uses TRBV5-4 and TRBJ2-1; 7 bases are a match to TRBD2. J gave up 4 bases and V 4 bases, and 8 bases lay outside the gene matches. This CDR3 has 15 residues. The germline gives CDR1 SGHNT, CDR2 YYREEE (reference sequence).

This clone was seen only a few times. This CDR3 is CAWRVSGGTDTQYF. CDR3 bases: TGTGCCTGGAGGGTTAGCGGGGGCACAGATACGCAGTATTTT. The chain combines TRBV30 with TRBJ2-3; 8 bases are a match to TRBD2. The germline V gene has CDR1 GTSNPN and CDR2 SVGIG (reference sequence). CDR3 length: 14 residues. V gave up 3 bases and J gave up 1 base; unmatched junction bases: 3.

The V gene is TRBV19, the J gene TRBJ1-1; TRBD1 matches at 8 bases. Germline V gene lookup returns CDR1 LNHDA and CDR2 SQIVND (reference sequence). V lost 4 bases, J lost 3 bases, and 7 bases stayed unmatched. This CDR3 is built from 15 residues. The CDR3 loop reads CASSTGQGWDTEAFF. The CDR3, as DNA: TGTGCCAGTAGTACCGGACAGGGTTGGGACACTGAAGCTTTCTTT. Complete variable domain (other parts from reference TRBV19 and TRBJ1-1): DGGITQSPKYLFRKEGQNVTLSCEQNLNHDAMYWYRQDPGQGLRLIYYSQIVNDFQKGDIAEGYSVSREKKESFPLTVTSAQKNPTAFYLCASSTGQGWDTEAFFGQGTRLTVV.

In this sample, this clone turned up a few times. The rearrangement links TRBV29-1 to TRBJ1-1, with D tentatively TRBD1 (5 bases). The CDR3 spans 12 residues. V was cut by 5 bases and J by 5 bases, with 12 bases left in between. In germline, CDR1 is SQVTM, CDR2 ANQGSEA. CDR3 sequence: CSVFIQGTEAFF. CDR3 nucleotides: TGCAGCGTTTTTATTCAGGGAACTGAAGCTTTCTTT.

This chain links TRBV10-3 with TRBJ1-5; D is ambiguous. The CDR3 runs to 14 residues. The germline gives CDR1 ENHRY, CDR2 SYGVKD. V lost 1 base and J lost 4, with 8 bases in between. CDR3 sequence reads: CAISEFRGNQPQHF. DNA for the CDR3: TGTGCCATCAGTGAGTTTCGAGGGAATCAGCCCCAGCATTTT.

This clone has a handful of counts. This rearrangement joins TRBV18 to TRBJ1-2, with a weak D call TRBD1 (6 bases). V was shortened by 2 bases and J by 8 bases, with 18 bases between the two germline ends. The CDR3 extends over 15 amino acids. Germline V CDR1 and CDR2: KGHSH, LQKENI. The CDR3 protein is CASSPMGNRARGYTF. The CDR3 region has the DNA TGTGCCAGCTCACCAATGGGTAACAGGGCCCGAGGCTACACCTTC.

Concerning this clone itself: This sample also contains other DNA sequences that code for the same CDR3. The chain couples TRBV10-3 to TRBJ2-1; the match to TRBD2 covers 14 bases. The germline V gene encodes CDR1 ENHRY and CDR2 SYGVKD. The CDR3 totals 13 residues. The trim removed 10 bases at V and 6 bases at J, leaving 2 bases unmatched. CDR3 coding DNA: TGTGCCACCGGACTAGCGGGAGGCAATGAGCAGTTCTTC. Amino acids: CATGLAGGNEQFF.

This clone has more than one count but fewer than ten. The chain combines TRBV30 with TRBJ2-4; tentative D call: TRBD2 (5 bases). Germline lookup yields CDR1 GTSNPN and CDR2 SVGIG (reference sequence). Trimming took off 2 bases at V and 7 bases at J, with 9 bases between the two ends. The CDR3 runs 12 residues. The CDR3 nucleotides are TGTGCCTGGAGTCGGGATCAGAACATTCAGTACTTC. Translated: CAWSRDQNIQYF. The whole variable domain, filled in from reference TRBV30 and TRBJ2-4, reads SQTIHQWPATLVQPVGSPLSLECTVEGTSNPNLYWYRQAAGRGLQLLFYSVGIGQISSEVPQNLSASRPQDRQFILSSKKLLLSDSGFYLCAWSRDQNIQYFGAGTRLSVL.

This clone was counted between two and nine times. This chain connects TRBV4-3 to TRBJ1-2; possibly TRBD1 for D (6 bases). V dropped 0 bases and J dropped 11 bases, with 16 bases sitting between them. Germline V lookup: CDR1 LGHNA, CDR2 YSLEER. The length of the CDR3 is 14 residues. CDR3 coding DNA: TGCGCCAGCAGCCAAGATGGCGCAGGGGCGTGGTACACCTTC. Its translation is CASSQDGAGAWYTF.

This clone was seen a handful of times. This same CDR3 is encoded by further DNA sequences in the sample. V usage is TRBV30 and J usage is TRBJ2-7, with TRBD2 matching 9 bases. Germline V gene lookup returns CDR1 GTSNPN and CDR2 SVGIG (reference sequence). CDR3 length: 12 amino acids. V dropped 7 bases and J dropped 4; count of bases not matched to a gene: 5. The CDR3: CASTSGPYEQYF. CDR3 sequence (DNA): TGTGCCTCGACTAGCGGTCCTTACGAGCAGTACTTC.

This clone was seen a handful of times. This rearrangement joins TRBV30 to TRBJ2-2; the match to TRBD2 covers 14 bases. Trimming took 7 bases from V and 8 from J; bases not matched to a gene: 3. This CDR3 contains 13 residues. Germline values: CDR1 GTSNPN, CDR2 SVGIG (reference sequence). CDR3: CASGLAGAGELFF. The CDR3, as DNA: TGTGCCTCGGGACTAGCGGGAGCTGGGGAGCTGTTTTTT.

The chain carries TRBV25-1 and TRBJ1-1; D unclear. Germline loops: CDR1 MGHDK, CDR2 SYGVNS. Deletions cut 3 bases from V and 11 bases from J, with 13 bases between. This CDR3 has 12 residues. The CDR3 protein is CASSDRRRVAFF. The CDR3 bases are TGTGCCAGCAGTGATAGGAGACGGGTTGCTTTCTTT.